This record looks at one T cell receptor (beta chain) sequence and its context. The sample is drawn from a study of blood T cell repertoires in COVID-19. Overall study context: Specimens from acute and convalescent COVID-19 originated in the United States, Italy and Spain. Sources were T cells, B-cell-depleted T cells, or PBMCs; the material itself was cDNA or gDNA.

In the authors' methods: Reference gene primer amplification in the assay estimated nucleated cell counts. TCRdb keeps only in-frame clones here, not all; method: immunoSEQ multiplex PCR. The V and J calls and clone size come from that table; D and trimming were worked out from the DNA. The sample holds about 430,000 clones, 70% to 90% seen once. J gave up 3 bases and V 0 bases, and 3 bases lay outside the gene matches. Germline CDR1 reads LGHNA; CDR2 reads YNFKEQ. The CDR3 runs 15 residues. The Seattle patients joined while their infection was active and were tracked longitudinally afterward. The chain employs TRBV4-2 and TRBJ2-7; 9 bases map to TRBD1. Input material: peripheral blood. This TCR was sampled from a man aged 18-30 years with COVID-19, enrolled during active disease. The CDR3 spells CASSQEWGQGYEQYF. In DNA, the CDR3 is TGTGCCAGCAGCCAAGAATGGGGACAGGGCTACGAGCAGTACTTC.